Below, 13 T cell receptor beta chains from the same sample are listed, as sequenced in a study of T cells in Graves' hyperthyroidism and ophthalmopathy. RNA transcripts provided the source from which TCR beta CDR3 regions were amplified. HTBI primers drove first-round RT-PCR of the TCR CDR3. In TCRdb, the multiplex PCR reads were re-called with MiXCR into one record per CDR3 protein. The sample has roughly 740,000 distinct CDR3 sequences, 16% seen once. The sequenced sample was blood. The origin of the receptors is a man younger than 35 with Graves' hyperthyroidism.

The rearrangement links TRBV5-1 to TRBJ2-7; TRBD2 matches at 10 bases. The J segment lost 2 bases and the V segment lost 0 bases, leaving 5 bases of the junction unmatched. The V gene's germline CDR1 is SGHRS and CDR2 YFSETQ. The CDR3 is 16 residues long. The CDR3 reads CASSLAPAGGPYEQYF. CDR3 coding DNA: TGCGCCAGCAGCTTGGCCCCAGCGGGAGGGCCCTACGAGCAGTACTTC.

On this clonotype: At one of its ends the junction is not consistent with the germline gene, which may arise from a read error. CDR3 DNA: TGTGCCAGCAGTGAGTCTAGACAGGGCCGCGGGGATACGCAGTATTTT. Protein: CASSESRQGRGDTQYF. The chain links TRBV10-1 to TRBJ2-3; 7 bases map to TRBD1. CDR3 length equals 16 residues. Per germline, CDR1 WNHNN and CDR2 SYGVQD (reference sequence).

This clonotype was counted at least ten times. The V gene is TRBV2, the J gene TRBJ2-3, with D possibly being TRBD1 or TRBD2 (5 bases each). Per germline, CDR1 SNHLY and CDR2 FYNNEI. The CDR3 totals 16 residues. Trimming left V 6 bases short and J 0 bases short, with 16 bases between. The CDR3 spells CASSPPAWGSTDTQYF. The CDR3 bases are TGTGCCAGCAGCCCCCCTGCCTGGGGGAGCACAGATACGCAGTATTTT.

This clonotype was seen many times. The chain links TRBV28 to TRBJ2-2; 9 nucleotides line up with TRBD2. Germline V gene data show CDR1 as MDHEN and CDR2 as SYDVKM. The V gene end was trimmed by 0 bases and the J gene end by 5 bases; junction bases not matched to a gene: 1. This CDR3 has 15 residues. The CDR3 DNA follows: TGTGCCAGCAGTTTATGGGCGGGAGGGACCGGGGAGCTGTTTTTT. It specifies CASSLWAGGTGELFF.

This clonotype was seen repeatedly, ten times or more. The V and J genes are TRBV12-3 or TRBV12-4 and TRBJ2-1; 11 bases agree with TRBD2. V lost 6 bases, J lost 5 bases, and 6 bases stayed unmatched. This CDR3 is built from 15 residues. The CDR3 region has the DNA TGTGCCAGCAGCGTAACTAGCGGGAGTGACAATGAGCAGTTCTTC. It specifies CASSVTSGSDNEQFF.

The chain joins TRBV11-3 to TRBJ2-7, with TRBD2 matching over 14 bases. Germline V gene data show CDR1 as SGHNT and CDR2 as YENEEA. CDR3 length: 13 amino acids. The junction had 2 bases not matched to a gene; V was cut back by 6 bases and J by 7 bases. CDR3 protein: CASSRTSGREQYF. As DNA, the CDR3 is TGTGCCAGCAGTCGGACTAGCGGGAGGGAGCAGTACTTC.

V is TRBV20-1 and J is TRBJ2-1; D remains unclear. The CDR3 extends over 12 amino acids. V was trimmed by 3 bases and J by 10 bases, leaving 13 bases between them. From germline, CDR1 is DFQATT and CDR2 SNEGSKA (reference sequence). In DNA form, the CDR3 reads TGCAGTGCTAGGCGTCCCGCCGGGGAGCAGTTCTTC. Its translation is CSARRPAGEQFF.

This clonotype was seen ten or more times. The chain joins TRBV12-3 or TRBV12-4 to TRBJ1-4; D is ambiguous. Trimming took off 5 bases at V and 5 bases at J, with 15 bases between the two ends. The CDR3 contains 15 residues. Written as DNA, the CDR3 is TGTGCCAGCAGTGCTCATCTGGCAGAAAATGAAAAACTGTTTTTT. Translating gives CASSAHLAENEKLFF.

The sample holds many counts of this clonotype. This rearrangement joins TRBV7-9 to TRBJ2-4; no clear D gene. Germline CDR1 SEHNR, CDR2 FQNEAQ (reference sequence). The CDR3 runs 13 residues. Trimming removed 0 bases at V and 8 bases at J, with 8 bases between. The CDR3 spells CASSLASRDIQYF. For the CDR3, the DNA is TGTGCCAGCAGCTTAGCGTCCAGAGACATTCAGTACTTC.

This clonotype was observed once. The rearrangement joins TRBV27 to TRBJ2-1, with TRBD1 matching 8 bases. CDR1 and CDR2 (germline): MNHEY, SMNVEV (reference sequence). The CDR3 consists of 15 residues. V was clipped by 3 bases and J by 4 bases; unmatched bases: 5. Here the CDR3 DNA reads TGTGCCAGCAGTTTTTGGGACAGGAGTTACAATGAGCAGTTCTTC. Translation gives CASSFWDRSYNEQFF.

The gene calls are TRBV20-1 and TRBJ2-1; D is unresolved. This CDR3 has 16 residues. Germline CDR1 and CDR2: DFQATT and SNEGSKA (reference sequence). The V and J ends lost 4 bases and 3 bases respectively, with 19 bases between them. The CDR3 DNA reads TGCAGTGCTAATGTCTGGGATGAGACATTCTACAATGAGCAGTTCTTC. Translating gives CSANVWDETFYNEQFF.

The CDR3 region has the DNA TGCAGCGTGCCTTCCGCGGACTATGGCTACACCTTC. Its translation is CSVPSADYGYTF. This chain uses TRBV29-1 with TRBJ1-2; D unresolved. The CDR3 consists of 12 residues. The V gene's germline CDR1 is SQVTM and CDR2 ANQGSEA. The V end lost 6 bases, the J end lost 3 bases, and 11 bases lay between the germline ends.

This clonotype has a count of ten or more. The chain couples TRBV11-3 to TRBJ2-7; D may be TRBD2 (6 bases). Trimming removed 5 bases at V and 7 bases at J, with 12 bases between. Germline loops: CDR1 SGHNT, CDR2 YENEEA. CDR3 size: 12 residues. The CDR3: CASSGREREQYF. CDR3 coding DNA: TGTGCCAGCAGCGGCCGGGAGAGAGAGCAGTACTTC.